This entry concerns a single T cell receptor (beta chain). Antigen specificity is unknown. These data are taken from a study of persistence of HIV-infected CD4 T cells. Anti-CD3/anti-CD28 beads served as a nonspecific positive control stimulus. CD4+ T cells upregulating both CD40 ligand and CD69 were sorted as responding cells. Donors were HIV-1-infected adults who began suppressive ART during chronic infection. The CDR3 contains 13 residues. Trimming pared 3 bases from V and 7 bases from J, leaving 9 bases between. The germline V gene has CDR1 MNHEY and CDR2 SMNVEV (reference sequence). Sequencing used immunoSEQ version 4 in survey mode. TCRdb's copy holds only in-frame clones and misses some; the assay was immunoSEQ multiplex PCR. The table has about 40,000 clones, about 91% seen once; the top ten hold 1.3%.

Sequences were derived from CD4+ T cells sorted from PBMCs after approximately 19-hour stimulation, sampled from a patient who received antiretroviral therapy. The clonotype originates from an adult man with HIV who was CMV-seropositive. The rearrangement joins TRBV27 to TRBJ2-2, with D possibly being TRBD2 (5 bases). CDR3 loop: CASSFLDYGELFF. CDR3 nucleotides: TGTGCCAGCAGTTTTCTAGACTACGGGGAGCTGTTTTTT.